The clone carrying this T cell receptor (beta chain) came up many times. Germline V gives CDR1 SEHNR, CDR2 FQNEAQ (reference sequence). V was trimmed by 0 bases and J by 5 bases, leaving 7 bases between them. This CDR3 region has 14 residues. This specimen comes from a study of low-dose radiotherapy and immunotherapy resistance in tumors. First-strand cDNA relied on TRAV- and TRBV-specific primers spanning alpha and beta chains. Amplification, which lasted 15 to 20 PCR cycles, used a constant-region primer and V-primer adapter to amplify TCRs. TCRdb re-analysed the reads in MiXCR, keeping a single row per CDR3 protein. The sample comprises about 84,000 distinct CDR3 sequences, 15% to 20% of which are singletons, and 1.3% to 1.5% rests with the top ten. Time point in this sample: after trial treatment. Treatment in this sample: LDRT plus nivolumab, ipilimumab, low-dose cyclophosphamide and aspirin (RACIN trial). In the RACIN dose-escalation trial, donors got nivolumab plus ipilimumab with aspirin, cyclophosphamide and radiotherapy.

The chain is built from TRBV7-9 and TRBJ1-4, with no clear D. Sample: PBMCs, taken after low-dose radiotherapy plus immunotherapy. The receptor's source is a male donor with prostate cancer. This chain's CDR3 is CASSLAASNEKLFF. The CDR3 bases are TGTGCCAGCAGCTTAGCCGCCTCGAATGAAAAACTGTTTTTT.